These 9 T cell receptor beta chains were sequenced from one sample in a study of cytomegalovirus exposure and HLA in healthy donors. Clones were read by immunoSEQ multiplex PCR, and TCRdb kept only the in-frame ones, dropping some. The repertoire includes some 120,000 clones, roughly 95% of them detected once, and around 1.7% sits in the top ten. The specimen sequenced was PBMCs. These receptors all come from a man younger than 30 in good health and CMV-seronegative.

The V and J genes are TRBV4-3 and TRBJ1-3, with a possible D match to TRBD1 (5 bases). Germline-derived CDR1 and CDR2 are LGHNA and YSLEER. Trimming stripped 2 bases from V and 0 bases from J, with 14 bases between. The CDR3 consists of 17 residues. This chain's CDR3 is CASSQRLMTVSGNTIYF. In nucleotides, the CDR3 is TGCGCCAGCAGCCAAAGATTAATGACAGTCTCTGGAAACACCATATATTTT.

The chain carries TRBV27 and TRBJ2-2; D is ambiguous. In germline, CDR1 is MNHEY, CDR2 SMNVEV (reference sequence). The CDR3 length is 14 residues. V gave up 5 bases and J gave up 7 bases, with 14 bases separating them. The CDR3 region has the DNA TGTGCCAGCAGTCCCGTGGCCATTGGCGGGGAGCTGTTTTTT. Translated: CASSPVAIGGELFF.

The chain uses TRBV4-1 and TRBJ1-5; D might be TRBD1 (6 bases). Germline V CDR1 and CDR2: MGHRA, YSYEKL. The CDR3 is made up of 15 amino acids. The V gene lost 2 bases and the J gene lost 8 bases, with 16 bases spanning the gap. CDR3 protein: CASSQLEGGLEPQHF. The CDR3 DNA follows: TGCGCCAGCAGCCAATTGGAGGGGGGGCTCGAGCCCCAGCATTTT.

This clone has just one count. The chain combines TRBV7-9 with TRBJ2-7, with 9 bases matching TRBD2. V was clipped by 5 bases and J by 3 bases; unmatched bases: 8. This CDR3 comprises 15 residues. Germline-derived CDR1 and CDR2 are SEHNR and FQNEAQ (reference sequence). DNA of the CDR3: TGTGCCAGCAGCCCCCCGGTAGCGGGAGTCTACGAGCAGTACTTC. Protein sequence: CASSPPVAGVYEQYF. Complete variable domain (other parts from reference TRBV7-9 and TRBJ2-7): DTGVSQNPRHKITKRGQNVTFRCDPISEHNRLYWYRQTLGQGPEFLTYFQNEAQLEKSRLLSDRFSAERPKGSFSTLEIQRTEQGDSAMYLCASSPPVAGVYEQYFGPGTRLTVT.

This chain connects TRBV5-6 to TRBJ1-1; possibly TRBD1 for D (5 bases). Germline CDR1 reads SGHDT; CDR2 reads YYEEEE. The CDR3 spans 15 residues. V was shortened by 1 base and J by 5 bases, with 15 bases between the two germline ends. The CDR3 protein is CASSLFRGEVTEAFF. The CDR3 nucleotides read TGTGCCAGCAGCTTGTTTCGGGGGGAGGTAACTGAAGCTTTCTTT.

This clone was seen a few times. The chain combines TRBV29-1 with TRBJ1-2, with unresolved D. Trimming took off 1 base at V and 8 bases at J, with 5 bases between the two ends. The CDR3 length is 10 residues. Germline V CDR1 and CDR2: SQVTM, ANQGSEA. CDR3 sequence: CSVEVEGYTF. The CDR3 region has the DNA TGCAGCGTTGAAGTCGAGGGCTACACCTTC.

The chain has TRBV29-1 and TRBJ1-1, with D maybe TRBD1 (5 bases). V was clipped by 1 base and J by 2 bases, with 11 bases between them. There are 14 residues in the CDR3. CDR1 and CDR2 from the germline V gene are SQVTM and ANQGSEA. The CDR3 DNA sequence: TGCAGCGTTGAAGGGAGCCAGGGCAACACTGAAGCTTTCTTT. Translated: CSVEGSQGNTEAFF.

This sequence joins TRBV7-9 and TRBJ2-7, with 11 bases fitting TRBD2. CDR1 and CDR2 (germline): SEHNR, FQNEAQ (reference sequence). This CDR3 has 14 residues. The trim removed 3 bases at V and 3 bases at J, leaving 1 base unmatched. CDR3: CASSFLAGGYEQYF. The DNA for the CDR3 is TGTGCCAGCAGCTTCCTAGCGGGAGGCTACGAGCAGTACTTC.

The J gene is TRBJ2-2, the V gene TRBV30, with no clear D. The V gene's germline CDR1 is GTSNPN and CDR2 SVGIG (reference sequence). V was shortened by 0 bases and J by 0 bases, with 8 bases between the two germline ends. This CDR3 comprises 15 residues. The CDR3: CAWSVAFANTGELFF. The CDR3 coding sequence is TGTGCCTGGAGTGTTGCGTTCGCGAACACCGGGGAGCTGTTTTTT. Full variable domain (remainder filled in from reference TRBV30 and TRBJ2-2): SQTIHQWPATLVQPVGSPLSLECTVEGTSNPNLYWYRQAAGRGLQLLFYSVGIGQISSEVPQNLSASRPQDRQFILSSKKLLLSDSGFYLCAWSVAFANTGELFFGEGSRLTVL.